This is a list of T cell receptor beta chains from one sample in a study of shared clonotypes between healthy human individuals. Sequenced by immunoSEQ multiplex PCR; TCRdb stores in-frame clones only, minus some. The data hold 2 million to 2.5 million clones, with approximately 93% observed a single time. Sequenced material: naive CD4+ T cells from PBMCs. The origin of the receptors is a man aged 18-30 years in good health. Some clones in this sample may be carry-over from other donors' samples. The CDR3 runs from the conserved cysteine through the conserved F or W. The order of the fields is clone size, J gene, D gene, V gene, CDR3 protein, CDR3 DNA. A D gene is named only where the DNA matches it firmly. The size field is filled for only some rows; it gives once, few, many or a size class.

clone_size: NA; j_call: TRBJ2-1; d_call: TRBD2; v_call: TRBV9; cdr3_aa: CASSPTGGSAYNEQFF; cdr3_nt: TGTGCCAGCAGCCCGACTGGCGGGAGTGCCTACAATGAGCAGTTCTTC
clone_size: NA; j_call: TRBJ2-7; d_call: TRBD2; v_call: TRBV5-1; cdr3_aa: CASSPALAGVVYEQYF; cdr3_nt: TGCGCCAGCAGCCCGGCCCTAGCGGGAGTTGTTTACGAGCAGTACTTC
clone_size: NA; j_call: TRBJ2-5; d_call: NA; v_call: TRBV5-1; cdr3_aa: CASSLVPPWETQYF; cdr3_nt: TGCGCCAGCAGCTTGGTCCCCCCGTGGGAGACCCAGTACTTC
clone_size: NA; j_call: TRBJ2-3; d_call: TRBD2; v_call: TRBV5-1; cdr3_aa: CASSSGTSGSSTDTQYF; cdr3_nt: TGCGCCAGCAGCTCAGGGACTAGCGGAAGCAGCACAGATACGCAGTATTTT
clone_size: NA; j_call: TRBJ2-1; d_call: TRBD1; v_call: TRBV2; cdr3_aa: CASRGQGPHEQFF; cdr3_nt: TGTGCCAGCAGGGGACAGGGCCCCCATGAGCAGTTCTTC
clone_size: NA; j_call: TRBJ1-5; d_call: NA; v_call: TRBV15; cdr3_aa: CATSSPSGGEWNQPQHF; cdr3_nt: TGTGCCACCAGCAGCCCCTCGGGGGGAGAGTGGAATCAGCCCCAGCATTTT
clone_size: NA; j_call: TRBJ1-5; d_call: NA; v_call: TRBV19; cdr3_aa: CASSIWQGRGQPQHF; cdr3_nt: TGTGCCAGTAGTATCTGGCAGGGCAGGGGTCAGCCCCAGCATTTT
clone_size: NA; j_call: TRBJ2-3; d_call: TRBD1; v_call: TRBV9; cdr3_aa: CASSARQGTQYF; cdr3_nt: TGTGCCAGCAGCGCCCGACAGGGGACGCAGTATTTT
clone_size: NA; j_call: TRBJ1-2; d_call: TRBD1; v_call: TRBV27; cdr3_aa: CASSPDRGFRGYTF; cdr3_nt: TGTGCCAGCAGTCCGGACAGGGGCTTTCGGGGCTACACCTTC
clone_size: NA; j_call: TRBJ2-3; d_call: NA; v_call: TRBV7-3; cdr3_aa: CASSPGTDTQYF; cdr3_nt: TGTGCCAGCAGCCCGGGAACCGATACGCAGTATTTT
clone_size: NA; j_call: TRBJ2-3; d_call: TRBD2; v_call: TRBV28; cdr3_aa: CAQGDSGSGPDTQYF; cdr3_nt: TGTGCTCAAGGAGATAGCGGGTCGGGGCCAGATACGCAGTATTTT
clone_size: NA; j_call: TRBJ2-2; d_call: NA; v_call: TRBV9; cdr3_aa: CASSVEGRGTGELFF; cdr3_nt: TGTGCCAGCAGCGTAGAGGGCAGGGGTACCGGGGAGCTGTTTTTT
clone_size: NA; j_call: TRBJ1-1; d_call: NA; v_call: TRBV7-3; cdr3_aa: CASSLGTTNTEAFF; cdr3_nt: TGTGCCAGCAGCTTAGGGACTACGAACACTGAAGCTTTCTTT
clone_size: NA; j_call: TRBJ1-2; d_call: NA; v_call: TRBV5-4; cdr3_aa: CATKRGTLNPGGYTF; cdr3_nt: TGTGCCACCAAGCGGGGTACCCTCAACCCCGGTGGCTACACCTTC
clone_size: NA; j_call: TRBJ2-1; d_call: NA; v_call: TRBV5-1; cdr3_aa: CASSFTKQAYNEQFF; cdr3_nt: TGCGCCAGCAGCTTTACCAAGCAGGCCTACAATGAGCAGTTCTTC
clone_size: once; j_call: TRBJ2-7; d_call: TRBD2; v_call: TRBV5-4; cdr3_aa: CASSPGTSGSPLF; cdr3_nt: TGTGCCAGCAGCCCAGGGACTAGCGGGAGCCCACTTTTC
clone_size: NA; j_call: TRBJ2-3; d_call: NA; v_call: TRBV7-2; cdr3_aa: CASSFFLDTQYF; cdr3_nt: TGTGCCAGCAGCTTTTTTTTGGATACGCAGTATTTT
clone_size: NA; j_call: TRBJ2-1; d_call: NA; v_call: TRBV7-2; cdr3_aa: CASSFQVQGSYNEQFF; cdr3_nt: TGTGCCAGCAGCTTCCAAGTTCAGGGGAGCTACAATGAGCAGTTCTTC
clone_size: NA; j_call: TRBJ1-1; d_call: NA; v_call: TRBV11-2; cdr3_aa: CASSLVLEAEAFF; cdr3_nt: TGTGCCAGCAGCTTAGTGTTGGAGGCTGAAGCTTTCTTT
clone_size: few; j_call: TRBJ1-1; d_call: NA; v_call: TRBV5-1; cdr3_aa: CASSLEQGYAEAFF; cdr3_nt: TGCGCCAGCAGCTTGGAGCAGGGGTATGCTGAAGCTTTCTTT
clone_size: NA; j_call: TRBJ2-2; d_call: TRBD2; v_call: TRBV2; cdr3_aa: CASSLLAGVNGELFF; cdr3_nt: TGTGCCAGCAGTCTCTTAGCGGGAGTTAACGGGGAGCTGTTTTTT
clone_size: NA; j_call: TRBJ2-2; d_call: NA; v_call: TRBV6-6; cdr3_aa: CASTNPGQANTGELFF; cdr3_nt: TGTGCCAGCACCAACCCGGGACAAGCGAACACCGGGGAGCTGTTTTTT
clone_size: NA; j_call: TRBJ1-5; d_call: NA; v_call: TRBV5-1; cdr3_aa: CASSSYSNQPQHF; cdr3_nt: TGCGCCAGCAGTTCCTATAGCAATCAGCCCCAGCATTTT
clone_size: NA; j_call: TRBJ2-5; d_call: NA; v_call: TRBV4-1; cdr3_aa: CASSPGGEGETQYF; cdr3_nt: TGCGCCAGCAGTCCTGGAGGGGAAGGAGAGACCCAGTACTTC
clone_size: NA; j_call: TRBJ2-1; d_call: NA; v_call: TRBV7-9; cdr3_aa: CASSLAIQGVGQFF; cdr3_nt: TGTGCCAGCAGCTTAGCAATACAGGGTGTCGGACAGTTCTTC
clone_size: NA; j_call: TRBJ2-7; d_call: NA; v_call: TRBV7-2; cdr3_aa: CASSRGAGYSYEQYF; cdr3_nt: TGTGCCAGCAGCCGGGGAGCGGGTTATTCCTACGAGCAGTACTTC
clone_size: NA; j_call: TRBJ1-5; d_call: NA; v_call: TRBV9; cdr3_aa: CASSRGHGSNQPQHF; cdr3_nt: TGTGCCAGCAGTAGGGGCCACGGGAGCAATCAGCCCCAGCATTTT
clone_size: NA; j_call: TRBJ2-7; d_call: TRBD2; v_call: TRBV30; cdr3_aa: CAWSAGRVTEQYF; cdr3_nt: TGTGCCTGGAGCGCTGGGAGGGTAACTGAGCAGTACTTC
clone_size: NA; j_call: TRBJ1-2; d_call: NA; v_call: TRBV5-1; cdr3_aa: CASSLGQSLSYGYTF; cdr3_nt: TGCGCCAGCAGCTTAGGACAGTCTTTAAGCTATGGCTACACCTTC
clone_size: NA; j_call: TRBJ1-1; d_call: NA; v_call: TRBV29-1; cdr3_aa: CSTQRGRGTEAFF; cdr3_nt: TGCAGCACGCAAAGGGGGAGGGGCACTGAAGCTTTCTTT
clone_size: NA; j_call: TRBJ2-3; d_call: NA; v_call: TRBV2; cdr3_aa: CASSVVGSTDTQYF; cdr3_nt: TGTGCCAGCAGTGTGGTGGGTAGCACAGATACGCAGTATTTT
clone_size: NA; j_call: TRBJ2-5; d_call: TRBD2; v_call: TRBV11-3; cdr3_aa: CASSLTSGSHQTQYF; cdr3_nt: TGTGCCAGCAGCTTGACTAGCGGGTCCCATCAAACCCAGTACTTC
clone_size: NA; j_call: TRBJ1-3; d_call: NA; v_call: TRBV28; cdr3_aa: CASSLGTAGNTIYF; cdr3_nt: TGTGCCAGCAGTTTGGGCACAGCTGGAAACACCATATATTTT
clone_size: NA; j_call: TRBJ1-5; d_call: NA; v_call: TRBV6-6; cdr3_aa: CATGGQPQHF; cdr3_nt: TGTGCCACGGGGGGTCAGCCCCAGCATTTT
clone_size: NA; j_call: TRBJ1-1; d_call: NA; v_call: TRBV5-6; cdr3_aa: CASSRIGTEAFF; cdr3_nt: TGTGCCAGCAGTAGGATTGGGACTGAAGCTTTCTTT
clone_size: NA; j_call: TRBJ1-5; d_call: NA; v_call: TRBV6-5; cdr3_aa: CASSRSVSNQPQHF; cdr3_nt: TGTGCCAGCAGCCGGAGCGTGAGCAATCAGCCCCAGCATTTT
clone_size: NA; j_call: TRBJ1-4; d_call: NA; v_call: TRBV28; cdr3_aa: CASSLGRANEKLFF; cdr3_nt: TGTGCCAGCAGTTTGGGGCGAGCTAATGAAAAACTGTTTTTT
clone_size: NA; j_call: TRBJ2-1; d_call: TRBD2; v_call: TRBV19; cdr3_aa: CASRVAGVSYNEQFF; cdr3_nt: TGTGCCAGTAGGGTAGCGGGAGTAAGCTACAATGAGCAGTTCTTC
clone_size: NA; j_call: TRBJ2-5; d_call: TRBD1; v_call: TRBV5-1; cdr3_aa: CASNPGTAQETQYF; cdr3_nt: TGCGCCAGCAACCCTGGGACAGCTCAAGAGACCCAGTACTTC
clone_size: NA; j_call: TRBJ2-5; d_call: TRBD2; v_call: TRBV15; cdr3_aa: CATSSQSVSGRYQETQYF; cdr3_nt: TGTGCCACCAGCAGCCAATCGGTTAGCGGGAGGTACCAAGAGACCCAGTACTTC
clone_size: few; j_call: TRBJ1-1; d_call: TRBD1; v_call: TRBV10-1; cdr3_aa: CASSEPGQGPTEAFF; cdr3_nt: TGCGCCAGCAGTGAGCCGGGACAGGGTCCCACTGAAGCTTTCTTT
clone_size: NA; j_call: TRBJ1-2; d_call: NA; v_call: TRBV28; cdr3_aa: CASTGTAYGYTF; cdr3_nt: TGTGCCAGCACTGGGACGGCCTATGGCTACACCTTC
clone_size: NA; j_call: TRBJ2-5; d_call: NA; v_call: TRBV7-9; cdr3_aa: CASSSEEERETQYF; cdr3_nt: TGTGCCAGCAGCTCGGAGGAGGAAAGGGAGACCCAGTACTTC
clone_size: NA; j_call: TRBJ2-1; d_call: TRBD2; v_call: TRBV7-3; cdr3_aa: CASSLLPRTSGTYNEQFF; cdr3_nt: TGTGCCAGCAGCTTACTCCCCCGGACTAGCGGGACGTACAATGAGCAGTTCTTC
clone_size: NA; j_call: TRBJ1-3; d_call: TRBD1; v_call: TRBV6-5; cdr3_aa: CATRDRVPNTIYF; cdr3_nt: TGTGCCACCCGGGACAGAGTCCCAAACACCATATATTTT
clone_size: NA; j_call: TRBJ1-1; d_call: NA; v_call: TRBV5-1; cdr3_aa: CASSFEGTNTEAFF; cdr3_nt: TGCGCCAGCAGCTTCGAGGGGACGAACACTGAAGCTTTCTTT
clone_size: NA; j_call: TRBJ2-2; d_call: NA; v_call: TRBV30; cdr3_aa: CAWRRQLSTGELFF; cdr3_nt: TGTGCCTGGCGAAGACAGTTAAGCACCGGGGAGCTGTTTTTT
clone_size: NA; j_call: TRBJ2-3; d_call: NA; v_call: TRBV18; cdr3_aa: CASQAATDTQYF; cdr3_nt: TGTGCCAGCCAGGCAGCCACAGATACGCAGTATTTT
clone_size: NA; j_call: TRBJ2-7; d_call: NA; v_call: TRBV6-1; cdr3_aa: CASSDTGSYEQYF; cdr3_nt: TGTGCCAGCAGTGATACAGGTTCCTACGAGCAGTACTTC
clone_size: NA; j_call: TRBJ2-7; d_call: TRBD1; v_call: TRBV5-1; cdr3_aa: CASSLSDRDREGPQPYEQYF; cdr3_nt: TGCGCCAGCAGCTTGTCTGACCGGGACAGGGAGGGTCCTCAGCCCTACGAGCAGTACTTC
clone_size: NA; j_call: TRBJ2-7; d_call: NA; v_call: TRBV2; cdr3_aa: CASSSQGTSYEQYF; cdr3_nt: TGTGCCAGCAGTAGTCAGGGGACCTCCTACGAGCAGTACTTC